Shown below are 8 T cell receptor beta chains from a single sample sequenced in a study of shared clonotypes between healthy human individuals. The method was immunoSEQ multiplex PCR; TCRdb's version includes in-frame clones alone and lacks a portion of them. The sample records some 660,000 clones, 60% to 75% being singletons. Sequenced input: memory CD4+ T cells sorted from blood. Subset of the sample: CD45RA-negative fraction. The source is a woman in her twenties or thirties in good health.

The chain combines TRBV7-3 with TRBJ2-1, with TRBD1 as a possible D gene (5 bases). The CDR3 has 14 residues. Trimming cost V 2 bases and J 5 bases, with 10 bases left between them. Germline V lookup: CDR1 SGHTA, CDR2 FQGTGA. CDR3 in amino acids: CASSLWAGNNEQFF. The CDR3 coding sequence is TGTGCCAGCAGCTTATGGGCAGGGAACAATGAGCAGTTCTTC.

The chain recombines TRBV6-5 with TRBJ1-6; no definite D call. The CDR3 has 16 amino acids. Germline CDR1 reads MNHEY; CDR2 reads SVGAGI. The V end was cut by 2 bases, the J end by 0 bases, with 8 bases between. CDR3 nucleotide sequence: TGTGCCAGCAGTTACGAGCGAAGCTCCTATAATTCACCCCTCCACTTT. It codes for CASSYERSSYNSPLHF.

This clone was observed a single time. The CDR3 spells CASTDPPGTETYEQYF. The CDR3 DNA reads as TGTGCCAGCACCGATCCCCCCGGGACAGAGACCTACGAGCAGTACTTC. The V and J genes are TRBV28 and TRBJ2-7; 7 nucleotides agree with TRBD1. Germline CDR1 reads MDHEN; CDR2 reads SYDVKM. Trimming took 7 bases from V and 2 from J; bases not matched to a gene: 14. The CDR3 runs to 16 residues.

The chain couples TRBV5-5 to TRBJ1-4, with 7 bases aligning to TRBD1. Germline lookup yields CDR1 SGHKS and CDR2 YYEKEE (reference sequence). Trimming removed 0 bases from V and 11 bases from J; junction bases left unmatched: 7. CDR3 size: 14 residues. This chain's CDR3 is CASSLGQGAGKLFF. The CDR3, as DNA: TGTGCCAGCAGCTTGGGACAGGGTGCTGGGAAACTGTTTTTT.

This chain joins TRBV5-1 and TRBJ2-7; 10 nucleotides line up with TRBD2. The junction had 7 bases not matched to a gene; V was cut back by 4 bases and J by 0 bases. This CDR3 is 16 amino acids long. Germline-derived CDR1 and CDR2 are SGHRS and YFSETQ. CDR3 residues: CASSPQAGGISYEQYF. The DNA for the CDR3 is TGCGCCAGCAGCCCCCAAGCGGGAGGGATCTCCTACGAGCAGTACTTC.

CDR3 DNA: TGTGCCAGCAGCTTATACCACGAGCAGTACTTC. Translating it yields CASSLYHEQYF. This rearrangement joins TRBV7-6 to TRBJ2-5; D unclear. The DNA end is more similar to TRBJ2-7, so the J call may be wrong. Germline values: CDR1 SGHVS, CDR2 FNYEAQ. This CDR3 contains 11 residues.

This chain joins TRBV7-9 and TRBJ2-3; TRBD1 is a possible D gene (6 bases). This CDR3 comprises 15 residues. Germline V lookup: CDR1 SEHNR, CDR2 FQNEAQ (reference sequence). V was shortened by 1 base and J by 4 bases, with 12 bases between the two germline ends. The CDR3, as DNA: TGTGCCAGCAGCTTAGGGGGGCGAGTCGCAGATACGCAGTATTTT. Protein sequence: CASSLGGRVADTQYF.

The chain uses TRBV5-1 and TRBJ2-1; TRBD2 aligns across 8 bases. CDR3 size: 16 residues. Trimming at V came to 4 bases and at J to 8 bases, leaving 14 bases not matched to a gene. Germline CDR1 reads SGHRS; CDR2 reads YFSETQ. In DNA form, the CDR3 reads TGCGCCAGCAGCCTTAGCGGGATCTCAGAGTGGGATGAGCAGTTCTTC. Translation: CASSLSGISEWDEQFF.